This T cell receptor (beta chain) was identified during a study of blood T cell repertoires in COVID-19. Study background: The United States, Italy and Spain were the sources of the acute and convalescent COVID-19 samples. PBMCs, B-cell-depleted T cells, or T cells were the source of the cDNA or gDNA that made up the material.

Per the original data handling: Nucleated cell number was recorded as an estimate derived from reference gene primer amplification. TCRdb's copy holds only in-frame clones and misses some; the assay was immunoSEQ multiplex PCR. Clone size and the V and J calls come from that table; the DNA yielded D and trimming. The table has about 50,000 clones, roughly four fifths seen once. The CDR3 runs to 15 residues. The V end was cut by 1 base, the J end by 1 base, with 14 bases between. Germline-derived CDR1 and CDR2 are GTSNPN and SVGIG (reference sequence). The genes are TRBV30 and TRBJ2-7; perhaps TRBD1 as D (6 bases). The source is a man aged 55 to 70 with acute or convalescent COVID-19. Sequenced material: peripheral blood. In nucleotides, the CDR3 is TGTGCCTGGAGTGAATCGCAGGGGCTGTCCTACGAGCAGTACTTC. Amino acid sequence: CAWSESQGLSYEQYF.